This paragraph reports one TCR beta chain. This sample was included in a study of cytotoxic CD8 clonotypes in ibrutinib-treated CLL. Study at large: Partial responses numbered some 25 and complete responses 2; after a median around 68 months, roughly 14 stayed remitted and about twelve progressed.

Sequencing was performed with immunoSEQ multiplex PCR; in TCRdb, only in-frame clones are kept and a portion is missing. The sample holds hundreds of thousands of clones, less than 75% seen once. Sequencing used PBMCs, obtained after 24 months of ibrutinib treatment. The TCR was taken from a human donor with chronic lymphocytic leukemia.

The CDR3 nucleotides are TGTGCAAGTCGTTGTCTGCGGGATCTCGCCGGCACAGATACGCAGTATTTT. It translates to CASRCLRDLAGTDTQYF. The chain links TRBV12-2 to TRBJ2-3; the DNA was not used to check the table's D call, TRBD2. TRBV12-2 is a pseudogene segment. There are 17 residues in the CDR3.